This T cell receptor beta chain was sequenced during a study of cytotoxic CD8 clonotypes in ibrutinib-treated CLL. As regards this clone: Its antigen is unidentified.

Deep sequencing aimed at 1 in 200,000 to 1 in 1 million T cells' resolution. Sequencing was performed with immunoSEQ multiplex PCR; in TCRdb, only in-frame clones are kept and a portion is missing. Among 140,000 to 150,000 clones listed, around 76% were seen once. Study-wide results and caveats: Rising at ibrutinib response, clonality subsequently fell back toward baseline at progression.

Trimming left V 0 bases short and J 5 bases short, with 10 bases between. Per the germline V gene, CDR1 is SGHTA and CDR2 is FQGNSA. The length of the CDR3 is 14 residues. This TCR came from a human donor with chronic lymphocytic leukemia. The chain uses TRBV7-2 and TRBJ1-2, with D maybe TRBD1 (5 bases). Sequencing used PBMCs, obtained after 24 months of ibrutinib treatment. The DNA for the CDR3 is TGTGCCAGCAGCTTAGCACGGGGGTCATATGGCTACACCTTC. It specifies CASSLARGSYGYTF.